Shown below are 26 T cell receptor beta chains from a single sample sequenced in a study of blood T cell repertoires in COVID-19. Sequencing was performed with immunoSEQ multiplex PCR; in TCRdb, only in-frame clones are kept and a portion is missing. The sample shows roughly 70,000 clones, about 88% of them seen only once. Sequencing was carried out using peripheral blood. Receptors originate from a human donor in a cohort sampled during active COVID-19.

About this clone: Different DNA sequences within this sample yield the same CDR3. The chain uses TRBV6-6 and TRBJ1-2, with TRBD1 matching over 7 bases. The CDR3 is 14 residues long. J gave up 5 bases and V 6 bases, and 9 bases lay outside the gene matches. CDR1 is MNHNY, CDR2 SVGAGI, per germline (reference sequence). CDR3 in amino acids: CASRPTTGEYGYTF. The DNA of the CDR3 is TGTGCCAGCAGGCCAACTACAGGGGAATATGGCTACACCTTC.

The rearrangement joins TRBV7-2 to TRBJ1-2; 7 nucleotides agree with TRBD1. Trimming took 5 bases from V and 7 from J; bases not matched to a gene: 7. Per germline, CDR1 SGHTA and CDR2 FQGNSA. This CDR3 comprises 13 residues. As DNA, the CDR3 is TGTGCCAGCAGCCCAGGACAGGAAATTGGCTACACCTTC. This gives the protein CASSPGQEIGYTF.

This clone was counted a single time. The rearrangement joins TRBV11-1 to TRBJ2-1, with D maybe TRBD2 (6 bases). Per germline, CDR1 SGHAT and CDR2 FQDESV (reference sequence). Trimming pared 3 bases from V and 15 bases from J, leaving 18 bases between. The CDR3 is 13 amino acids. The CDR3: CASSFSSGSYRFF. CDR3 nucleotides: TGTGCCAGCAGCTTTTCCAGCGGGTCTTATCGGTTCTTC.

The chain combines TRBV5-1 with TRBJ1-4; TRBD1 agrees at 7 bases. Trimming took 4 bases from V and 5 from J; bases not matched to a gene: 2. CDR3 length equals 13 residues. Germline V lookup: CDR1 SGHRS, CDR2 YFSETQ. The DNA of the CDR3 is TGCGCCAGCAGCCTACAGGGGAATGAAAAACTGTTTTTT. Translating it yields CASSLQGNEKLFF.

The J gene is TRBJ1-1, the V gene TRBV7-8; D might be TRBD1 (6 bases). V dropped 1 base and J dropped 0 bases, with 12 bases sitting between them. CDR3 length: 16 amino acids. CDR1 SGHVS and CDR2 FQNEAQ come from the germline V gene. CDR3 region: CASSLEGGTVNTEAFF. Here the CDR3 DNA reads TGTGCCAGCAGCTTAGAGGGGGGGACGGTGAACACTGAAGCTTTCTTT.

J is TRBJ1-2 and V is TRBV19; 9 bases map to TRBD1. Germline V gene data show CDR1 as LNHDA and CDR2 as SQIVND (reference sequence). This CDR3 region has 15 residues. Trimming at V came to 6 bases and at J to 2 bases, leaving 7 bases not matched to a gene. CDR3 nucleotides: TGTGCCAGTAGCCCCCGGACAGGGGTGAACTATGGCTACACCTTC. It yields the protein CASSPRTGVNYGYTF.

CDR3 sequence: CASSQESNQPQHF. The CDR3 DNA sequence: TGTGCCAGCTCACAGGAGAGCAATCAGCCCCAGCATTTT. The rearrangement joins TRBV7-2 to TRBJ1-5; tentative D call: TRBD1 (5 bases). This CDR3 has 13 residues. Per the germline V gene, CDR1 is SGHTA and CDR2 is FQGNSA. V was shortened by 8 bases and J by 1 base, with 9 bases between the two germline ends.

There are a few counts of this clone. The rearrangement uses TRBV25-1 and TRBJ2-7; tentative D call: TRBD2 (6 bases). Deletions cut 10 bases from V and 0 bases from J, with 7 bases between. Per the germline V gene, CDR1 is MGHDK and CDR2 is SYGVNS. This CDR3 region has 11 residues. Here the CDR3 DNA reads TGTGCCACCGGGGGCTCCTACGAGCAGTACTTC. The encoded protein is CATGGSYEQYF.

The chain combines TRBV5-1 with TRBJ2-1; 12 positions agree with TRBD2. With 1 base clipped from V and 10 bases from J, the junction kept 12 bases outside the gene matches. There are 17 residues in the CDR3. Per the germline V gene, CDR1 is SGHRS and CDR2 is YFSETQ. CDR3 DNA: TGCGCCAGCAGCTTGCGACTAGCGGGAGTCGTGGGGGTGGAGCAGTTCTTC. Translation: CASSLRLAGVVGVEQFF. Together with reference TRBV5-1 and TRBJ2-1, the CDR3 gives the full variable domain: KAGVTQTPRYLIKTRGQQVTLSCSPISGHRSVSWYQQTPGQGLQFLFEYFSETQRNKGNFPGRFSGRQFSNSRSEMNVSTLELGDSALYLCASSLRLAGVVGVEQFFGPGTRLTVL.

The rearrangement uses TRBV30 and TRBJ1-1; the D gene is possibly TRBD1 (6 bases). This CDR3 has 14 amino acids. Germline V CDR1 and CDR2: GTSNPN, SVGIG (reference sequence). Trimming stripped 4 bases from V and 1 base from J, with 13 bases between. The CDR3 DNA reads TGTGCCTGGACCGAAGGGACACAGAACACTGAAGCTTTCTTT. It encodes CAWTEGTQNTEAFF.

The V call is TRBV19, the J call TRBJ2-1, with 8 bases fitting TRBD1. J was trimmed by 0 bases and V by 2 bases; bases with no gene match: 3. Germline CDR1 LNHDA, CDR2 SQIVND (reference sequence). This CDR3 is built from 16 residues. The DNA of the CDR3 is TGTGCCAGTAGTATATCAGGGGGCAGCTCCTACAATGAGCAGTTCTTC. Encoded protein: CASSISGGSSYNEQFF.

The rearrangement uses TRBV6-1 and TRBJ2-7; 11 bases agree with TRBD2. The CDR3 is 16 amino acids. CDR1 MNHNS and CDR2 SASEGT come from the germline V gene. The J segment lost 4 bases and the V segment lost 2 bases, leaving 7 bases of the junction unmatched. CDR3 nucleotides: TGTGCCAGCAGTGAAAGGGGCGGGACTAGCGGTTACGAGCAGTACGTC. This encodes CASSERGGTSGYEQYV.

The genes are TRBV5-4 and TRBJ2-1; D may be TRBD2 (6 bases). Germline CDR1 reads SGHNT; CDR2 reads YYREEE (reference sequence). V was cut by 0 bases and J by 2 bases, with 9 bases left in between. The CDR3 totals 15 residues. CDR3: CASSLAGDPYNEQFF. The CDR3 nucleotides read TGTGCCAGCAGCTTGGCGGGAGACCCCTACAATGAGCAGTTCTTC.

This chain connects TRBV5-1 to TRBJ1-1, with 8 bases identical to TRBD1. From germline, CDR1 is SGHRS and CDR2 YFSETQ. The CDR3 length is 15 residues. The junction had 4 bases not matched to a gene; V was cut back by 0 bases and J by 3 bases. The CDR3 spells CASSLAWGQDTEAFF. As DNA, the CDR3 is TGCGCCAGCAGCTTGGCCTGGGGACAGGACACTGAAGCTTTCTTT. The variable domain in full, completed from reference TRBV5-1 and TRBJ1-1, reads KAGVTQTPRYLIKTRGQQVTLSCSPISGHRSVSWYQQTPGQGLQFLFEYFSETQRNKGNFPGRFSGRQFSNSRSEMNVSTLELGDSALYLCASSLAWGQDTEAFFGQGTRLTVV.

The chain uses TRBV25-1 and TRBJ2-5; TRBD1 is a possible D gene (5 bases). From germline, CDR1 is MGHDK and CDR2 SYGVNS. This CDR3 has 14 amino acids. V lost 5 bases and J lost 2, with 12 bases in between. Here the CDR3 DNA reads TGTGCCAGCAGTAGGGCAGGGCCTCAAGAGACCCAGTACTTC. Protein: CASSRAGPQETQYF.

This sequence joins TRBV10-1 and TRBJ2-3, with TRBD2 matching 9 bases. CDR3 length: 16 residues. The junction had 11 bases not matched to a gene; V was cut back by 5 bases and J by 5 bases. Germline V lookup: CDR1 WNHNN, CDR2 SYGVQD (reference sequence). This CDR3 reads CASSSSGSVLVDTQYF. As DNA, the CDR3 is TGCGCCAGCAGTAGTAGCGGGAGTGTCCTCGTAGATACGCAGTATTTT.

V and J are TRBV19 and TRBJ2-6, with TRBD1 matching 11 bases. The CDR3 spans 16 residues. V lost 9 bases and J lost 0; bases outside the gene matches: 4. CDR1 and CDR2 from the germline V gene are LNHDA and SQIVND (reference sequence). The CDR3 reads CASGTGGRSGANVLTF. CDR3 DNA: TGTGCCAGCGGGACAGGGGGTCGCTCTGGGGCCAACGTCCTGACTTTC.

This clone was counted a single time. V is TRBV6-5 and J is TRBJ2-3; TRBD1 matches 7 bases. Trimming removed 7 bases from V and 5 bases from J; junction bases left unmatched: 9. The CDR3 is 14 residues long. CDR1 is MNHEY and CDR2 is SVGAGI in the germline V gene. The CDR3 spells CASTSGTAEDTQYF. The DNA of the CDR3 is TGTGCCAGCACCTCCGGGACAGCCGAAGATACGCAGTATTTT.

V is TRBV29-1 and J is TRBJ2-5, with D possibly TRBD1 on 6 matching bases. This CDR3 region has 14 residues. Trimming shortened V by 2 bases and J by 3 bases, and 13 bases separated the two germline ends. Germline-derived CDR1 and CDR2 are SQVTM and ANQGSEA. The CDR3 is CSVEPGAREETQYF. For the CDR3, the DNA is TGCAGCGTTGAACCAGGGGCCAGGGAAGAGACCCAGTACTTC. Together with reference TRBV29-1 and TRBJ2-5, the CDR3 gives the full variable domain: SAVISQKPSRDICQRGTSLTIQCQVDSQVTMMFWYRQQPGQSLTLIATANQGSEATYESGFVIDKFPISRPNLTFSTLTVSNMSPEDSSIYLCSVEPGAREETQYFGPGTRLLVL.

Only one count was recorded for this clone. This CDR3 is also generated by other DNA sequences in the sample. The chain combines TRBV7-2 with TRBJ2-7; D unclear. CDR3 length: 12 amino acids. V shed 6 bases and J shed 0 bases, with 6 bases lying between them. Germline V gene data show CDR1 as SGHTA and CDR2 as FQGNSA. CDR3 nucleotides: TGTGCCAGCAGTTTATACTCCTACGAGCAGTACTTC. This gives the protein CASSLYSYEQYF.

This clone came up a few times. This rearrangement joins TRBV5-1 to TRBJ2-7; no clear D gene. Germline V gives CDR1 SGHRS, CDR2 YFSETQ. Trimming removed 1 base from V and 3 bases from J, with 20 bases in between. The CDR3 is 17 residues long. The DNA of the CDR3 is TGCGCCAGCAGCTTGTCAACAGACCCACAAATCAGCTACGAGCAGTACTTC. This sequence encodes CASSLSTDPQISYEQYF.

This clone has a handful of counts. This chain links TRBV7-8 with TRBJ1-5, with TRBD1 matching 9 bases. This CDR3 has 14 residues. With V trimmed by 5 bases and J by 4 bases, 3 bases remained unmatched. The V gene's germline CDR1 is SGHVS and CDR2 FQNEAQ. The CDR3 loop reads CASSGGTGNQPQHF. The CDR3 DNA reads TGTGCCAGCAGCGGCGGGACAGGGAATCAGCCCCAGCATTTT.

This clone has a single count. This rearrangement joins TRBV11-3 to TRBJ1-2; D uncertain. CDR3 length: 16 residues. Trimming stripped 5 bases from V and 11 bases from J, with 27 bases between. The germline gives CDR1 SGHNT, CDR2 YENEEA. Here the CDR3 DNA reads TGTGCCAGCAGCCCCCAGGCCCCATCAAACGTAGGAGGTTACACCTTC. Translating gives CASSPQAPSNVGGYTF.

The rearrangement joins TRBV6-6 to TRBJ2-5; TRBD1 agrees at 7 bases. Germline V gene sequence: CDR1 MNHNY, CDR2 SVGAGI (reference sequence). The CDR3 has 13 amino acids. Trimming cost V 7 bases and J 7 bases; bases outside gene matches: 9. The CDR3 loop is CASKGGGSGTQYF. CDR3 coding DNA: TGTGCCAGCAAAGGGGGCGGTTCGGGGACCCAGTACTTC.

The rearrangement joins TRBV7-9 to TRBJ2-7; D perhaps matches TRBD1 (6 bases). V gave up 1 base and J gave up 6 bases, with 7 bases separating them. CDR3 length: 12 residues. Germline-derived CDR1 and CDR2 are SEHNR and FQNEAQ (reference sequence). The CDR3 region has the DNA TGTGCCAGCAGCTTAGGCAGGGGCGAGCAGTACGTC. As protein: CASSLGRGEQYV.

The chain joins TRBV21-1 to TRBJ2-3; the table names TRBD2, a call not compared with the DNA. TRBV21-1 is designated a pseudogene. This CDR3 is built from 16 residues. The CDR3 nucleotides read TGTGCCAGCAGCAAAGTACCAGCGGGAAGCACAGATACGCAGTATTTT. Amino acid sequence: CASSKVPAGSTDTQYF.